This T cell receptor (beta chain) was found in a study of CD8 T cells in ankylosing spondylitis. TCRdb processed the 5' RACE reads anew with MiXCR; each CDR3 protein has one entry. The repertoire holds more than 650,000 distinct CDR3 sequences, with roughly 12% as singletons. Findings and limits, study-wide: A motif in TCR beta, a set of eight highly homologous variants, appeared characteristic of ankylosing spondylitis blood. Disease-linked clones displayed a CD8+ phenotype and appeared relatively rarely in peripheral blood. The authors reported significant enrichment of disease-linked clones in matched ankylosing spondylitis synovial fluid. There were earlier reports of some motif variants in reactive arthritis synovial fluid and blood.

Remarks on this clonotype: Its specificity is not known.

The V end was cut by 0 bases, the J end by 3 bases, with 9 bases between. The V gene's germline CDR1 is WNHNN and CDR2 SYGVQD (reference sequence). This CDR3 contains 14 residues. The receptor was isolated from a male donor with ankylosing spondylitis. V is TRBV10-1 and J is TRBJ2-7; D not resolved. Sequences were obtained from blood, either unsorted or a sorted T cell fraction (not recorded which). CDR3 protein: CASSESLGSYEQYF. CDR3 bases: TGCGCCAGCAGTGAGTCGTTGGGAAGCTACGAGCAGTACTTC.